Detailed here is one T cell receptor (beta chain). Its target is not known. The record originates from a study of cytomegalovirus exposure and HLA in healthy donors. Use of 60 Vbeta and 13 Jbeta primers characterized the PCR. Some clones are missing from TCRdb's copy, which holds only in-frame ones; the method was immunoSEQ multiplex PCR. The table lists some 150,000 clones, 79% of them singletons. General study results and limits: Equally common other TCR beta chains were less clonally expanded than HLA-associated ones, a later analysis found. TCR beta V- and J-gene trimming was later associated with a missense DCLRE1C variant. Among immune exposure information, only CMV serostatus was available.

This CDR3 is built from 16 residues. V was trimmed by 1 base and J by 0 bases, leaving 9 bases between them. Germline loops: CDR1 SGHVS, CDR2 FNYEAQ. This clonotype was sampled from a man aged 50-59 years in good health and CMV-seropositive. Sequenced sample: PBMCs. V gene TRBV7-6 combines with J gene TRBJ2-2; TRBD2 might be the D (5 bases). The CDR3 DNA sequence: TGTGCCAGCAGCTTAGAAGGGAGCGCGAACACCGGGGAGCTGTTTTTT. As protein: CASSLEGSANTGELFF. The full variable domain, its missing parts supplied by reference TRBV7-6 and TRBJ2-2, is GAGVSQSPRYKVTKRGQDVALRCDPISGHVSLYWYRQALGQGPEFLTYFNYEAQQDKSGLPNDRFSAERPEGSISTLTIQRTEQRDSAMYRCASSLEGSANTGELFFGEGSRLTVL.